The TCR beta chain described here comes from a study of OX40 agonist ivuxolimab in advanced cancers. About the study: Three patients, one with hepatocellular carcinoma and two with cutaneous melanoma, achieved partial responses. Study observations and caveats: At doses 0.1 to 3.0 mg/kg, CD4+ and CD8+ clones expanded. Still undetermined is the antigen specificity of the expanded peripheral T cells.

On this clone itself: The antigen is unknown.

The protocol was immunoSEQ multiplex PCR, while the TCRdb copy is restricted to in-frame clones and leaves out a portion. This sample carries about 28,000 clones, roughly four fifths of them seen once, and the ten largest clones take approximately 20%. Germline CDR1 LNHNV, CDR2 YYDKDF (reference sequence). The CDR3 runs 15 residues. The germline V and J ends were trimmed by 1 base and 0 bases, with 7 bases remaining between them. The chain combines TRBV15 with TRBJ1-5; D gene uncertain. The sequences come from CD4+ or CD8+ T cells sorted from blood, collected in a trial of the OX40 agonist ivuxolimab. This clonotype was sampled from an adult with an advanced solid tumor such as melanoma, head and neck, liver or kidney cancer. The CDR3: CATSRGWGSNQPQHF. The CDR3 nucleotides read TGTGCCACCAGCAGAGGGTGGGGTAGCAATCAGCCCCAGCATTTT.